These 24 T cell receptor beta chains came from one sample sequenced in a study of blood T cells in healthy people across ages. The use of a sample-barcoded 5' primer and a J-beta primer mix characterized a second PCR of 7 to 11 cycles. Using its own MiXCR run on the 5' RACE reads, TCRdb lists one record per CDR3 protein. Among roughly 860,000 distinct CDR3 sequences listed, roughly 60% were seen once. Sequencing input: blood. All receptors derive from a man in his thirties or forties in good health.

The chain couples TRBV12-3 or TRBV12-4 to TRBJ1-4; 7 bases are a match to TRBD1. The trim removed 1 base at V and 8 bases at J, leaving 4 bases unmatched. The CDR3 has 14 residues. CDR3: CASSLETGREKLFF. The CDR3 nucleotides are TGTGCCAGCAGTTTAGAGACAGGGAGGGAAAAACTGTTTTTT.

Concerning this clonotype itself: Germline is not matched at one junction end, which may reflect a read error. The V and J genes are TRBV6-5 and TRBJ2-5; 9 positions match TRBD2. From germline, CDR1 is MNHEY and CDR2 SVGAGI. The CDR3 spans 15 residues. In DNA, the CDR3 is TGCGCCAGCAGTTTGGCTAGCGGGGAAGGAGAGACCCAGTACTTC. It encodes CASSLASGEGETQYF.

V is TRBV6-5 and J is TRBJ2-5; possibly TRBD2 for D (5 bases). Judging by the DNA end, TRBJ2-7 fits better; the J call may be wrong. The germline CDR1 and CDR2 sequences are MNHEY and SVGAGI. The CDR3 runs 17 residues. The CDR3 DNA reads TGTGCCAGCAGTTTGCTCGGGGTCGGCAGAGCCTCCTACGAGCAGTACTTC. Translation: CASSLLGVGRASYEQYF.

CDR3 sequence: CASSSDRVWGTQYF. Written as DNA, the CDR3 is TGTGCCAGCAGCTCTGACAGGGTGTGGGGGACCCAGTACTTC. J is TRBJ2-5 and V is TRBV7-9; the match to TRBD1 covers 7 bases. The CDR3 has 14 residues. With V trimmed by 4 bases and J by 7 bases, 9 bases remained unmatched. Germline assignment: CDR1 SEHNR and CDR2 FQNEAQ (reference sequence).

The CDR3 loop is CASSVYRGPNTEAFF. For the CDR3, the DNA is TGTGCCAGCAGTGTTTACAGGGGGCCGAACACTGAAGCTTTCTTT. This sequence joins TRBV6-1 and TRBJ1-1; 9 bases fit TRBD1. CDR3 length equals 15 residues. In germline, CDR1 is MNHNS, CDR2 SASEGT. The V gene end was trimmed by 4 bases and the J gene end by 1 base; junction bases not matched to a gene: 4.

The rearrangement joins TRBV6-6 to TRBJ1-1, with D uncertain. The ends were cut back, 7 bases at V and 2 bases at J, with 14 bases in the middle. Germline V gene lookup returns CDR1 MNHNY and CDR2 SVGAGI (reference sequence). The length of the CDR3 is 14 residues. The CDR3 is CASMSGSANTEAFF. The CDR3 DNA follows: TGTGCCAGCATGAGTGGGAGTGCCAACACTGAAGCTTTCTTT.

J is TRBJ1-4 and V is TRBV4-1, with unresolved D. With 5 bases removed from V and 8 bases from J, the gap between germline ends came to 21 bases. Germline-derived CDR1 and CDR2 are MGHRA and YSYEKL. The CDR3 spans 16 residues. DNA for the CDR3: TGCGCCAGCAGCGGAGAGGTGGCGGCCTTAACCGAAAAACTGTTTTTT. Protein sequence: CASSGEVAALTEKLFF.

The CDR3 DNA sequence: TGTGCCAGCTCAGTTATAGCCGGGTACAATGAGCAGTTCTTC. Amino acids: CASSVIAGYNEQFF. The chain carries TRBV7-9 and TRBJ2-1; D remains ambiguous. Germline V gives CDR1 SEHNR, CDR2 FQNEAQ (reference sequence). The V end lost 8 bases, the J end lost 4 bases, and 15 bases lay between the germline ends. This CDR3 is 14 amino acids long. Full variable domain (rest looked up from reference TRBV7-9 and TRBJ2-1): DTGVSQNPRHKITKRGQNVTFRCDPISEHNRLYWYRQTLGQGPEFLTYFQNEAQLEKSRLLSDRFSAERPKGSFSTLEIQRTEQGDSAMYLCASSVIAGYNEQFFGPGTRLTVL.

This rearrangement joins TRBV6-5 to TRBJ2-7; the match to TRBD2 covers 11 bases. Near its end, the DNA agrees better with TRBJ2-5, so the J call may be wrong. CDR1 is MNHEY and CDR2 is SVGAGI in the germline V gene. CDR3 size: 19 residues. CDR3 residues: CASSYGPVGSGGAKETQYF. For the CDR3, the DNA is TGTGCCAGCAGTTACGGACCAGTGGGTAGCGGGGGGGCTAAAGAGACCCAGTACTTC.

The chain has TRBV18 and TRBJ2-3; D uncertain. Germline lookup yields CDR1 KGHSH and CDR2 LQKENI. CDR3 length: 16 amino acids. The V end was cut by 5 bases, the J end by 1 base, with 16 bases between. Here the CDR3 DNA reads TGTGCCAGCTCAATCCCGTCGGGCAGAGGCACAGATACGCAGTATTTT. As protein: CASSIPSGRGTDTQYF.

With regard to this clonotype: The junction and the germline gene differ at one end; a read error may be behind it. The chain's CDR3 is CACSIWARGGYGYTF. CDR3 nucleotides: TGTGCCTGCAGCATCTGGGCTAGGGGAGGCTATGGCTACACCTTC. The chain recombines TRBV5-5 with TRBJ1-2; tentative D call: TRBD1 (5 bases). Per the germline V gene, CDR1 is SGHKS and CDR2 is YYEKEE (reference sequence). This CDR3 comprises 15 residues. The whole variable domain, remainder taken from reference TRBV5-5 and TRBJ1-2, is DAGVTQSPTHLIKTRGQQVTLRCSPISGHKSVSWYQQVLGQGPQFIFQYYEKEERGRGNFPDRFSARQFPNYSSELNVNALLLGDSALYLCACSIWARGGYGYTFGSGTRLTVV.

The gene calls are TRBV12-3 or TRBV12-4 and TRBJ2-7, with D tentatively TRBD1 (5 bases). V lost 6 bases to trimming and J lost 5 bases, with 14 bases between them. The CDR3 contains 13 residues. CDR3 DNA sequence: TGTGCCAGCAGCGTAGACAGAGTCCACGAGCAGTACTTC. Protein product: CASSVDRVHEQYF.

This clonotype has only a few counts. The chain couples TRBV6-6 to TRBJ1-6; 10 bases are a match to TRBD1. Per the germline V gene, CDR1 is MNHNY and CDR2 is SVGAGI (reference sequence). With 6 bases clipped from V and 7 bases from J, the junction kept 6 bases outside the gene matches. The CDR3 spans 15 residues. CDR3 nucleotide sequence: TGTGCCAGCAGCGCGACAGGGGGCGGCAATTCACCCCTCCACTTT. It codes for CASSATGGGNSPLHF.

The chain employs TRBV3-1 and TRBJ2-4; possible D gene TRBD2, 6 bases. Germline V lookup: CDR1 LGHDT, CDR2 YNNKEL (reference sequence). CDR3 size: 14 residues. With 0 bases removed from V and 13 bases from J, the gap between germline ends came to 16 bases. The CDR3 protein is CASSQDPFGSGQYF. The CDR3 nucleotides read TGTGCCAGCAGCCAAGATCCTTTCGGGAGCGGGCAGTACTTC.

This rearrangement joins TRBV29-1 to TRBJ2-5, with D unclear. The J call may not be correct, given that the DNA end is closer to TRBJ2-7. This CDR3 comprises 13 residues. CDR1 is SQVTM and CDR2 is ANQGSEA in the germline V gene. CDR3 protein: CSVDGIALHEQYF. Written as DNA, the CDR3 is TGCAGCGTTGATGGAATAGCTCTCCACGAGCAGTACTTC.

The chain recombines TRBV30 with TRBJ2-1; TRBD2 aligns across 7 bases. Looked up from germline, CDR1 is GTSNPN and CDR2 is SVGIG (reference sequence). V trimming: 6 bases; J trimming: 6 bases; junction bases outside the gene matches: 11. CDR3 size: 14 residues. The CDR3 region has the DNA TGTGCCTGTGATCAAGGACTAGTTGGCAATGAGCAGTTCTTC. Translating it yields CACDQGLVGNEQFF.

This sequence joins TRBV29-1 and TRBJ1-2, with D maybe TRBD1 (5 bases). The germline CDR1 and CDR2 sequences are SQVTM and ANQGSEA. This CDR3 region has 18 residues. V lost 6 bases to trimming and J lost 8 bases, with 34 bases between them. The CDR3 bases are TGCAGCGTATGGGGGACCCGGGACGCAGATAGGGACGGCGGAGGCTACACCTTC. Translating it yields CSVWGTRDADRDGGGYTF.

V and J are TRBV6-5 and TRBJ1-1; D is perhaps TRBD1 (5 bases). V was cut by 2 bases and J by 8 bases, with 15 bases left in between. The CDR3 is made up of 14 amino acids. Per germline, CDR1 MNHEY and CDR2 SVGAGI. The CDR3 region has the DNA TGTGCCAGCAGTTACCCGGGACGGGACGGGGAAGCTTTCTTT. Translated, it gives CASSYPGRDGEAFF.

V gene TRBV29-1 combines with J gene TRBJ2-5; D unclear. Germline loops: CDR1 SQVTM, CDR2 ANQGSEA. This CDR3 region has 14 residues. V was pared by 4 bases and J by 2 bases, with 14 bases between. CDR3 loop: CSVGGRVRQETQYF. The DNA for the CDR3 is TGCAGCGTTGGTGGGCGAGTCCGGCAAGAGACCCAGTACTTC.

The J gene is TRBJ2-5, the V gene TRBV7-2; 14 bases map to TRBD2. V dropped 5 bases and J dropped 4; count of bases not matched to a gene: 6. CDR3 length equals 16 residues. The germline V gene has CDR1 SGHTA and CDR2 FQGNSA. The CDR3 reads CASSQTTSGGAETQYF. In DNA form, the CDR3 reads TGTGCCAGCAGCCAAACGACTAGCGGGGGGGCAGAGACCCAGTACTTC.

V and J are TRBV25-1 and TRBJ2-6; no clear D gene. Germline CDR1 is MGHDK and CDR2 is SYGVNS. The CDR3 is 14 residues long. The V end lost 8 bases, the J end lost 1 base, and 9 bases lay between the germline ends. CDR3 loop: CASQMQSGANVLTF. The CDR3 DNA reads TGTGCCAGCCAAATGCAGTCTGGGGCCAACGTCCTGACTTTC. Using reference TRBV25-1 and TRBJ2-6 for the parts outside the CDR3, the full variable domain is EADIYQTPRYLVIGTGKKITLECSQTMGHDKMYWYQQDPGMELHLIHYSYGVNSTEKGDLSSESTVSRIRTEHFPLTLESARPSHTSQYLCASQMQSGANVLTFGAGSRLTVL.

The rearrangement joins TRBV28 to TRBJ2-4, with D maybe TRBD2 (7 bases). The end of the DNA aligns better with TRBJ2-7, so the J call may be wrong. CDR1 MDHEN and CDR2 SYDVKM come from the germline V gene. CDR3 length equals 15 residues. DNA for the CDR3: TGTGCCAGCAGCCGCAGGGGTGGGAGGGGCAACGAGCAGTACTTC. Translating it yields CASSRRGGRGNEQYF.

The chain combines TRBV4-3 with TRBJ2-1, with unresolved D. The CDR3 is 14 amino acids. The V gene lost 4 bases and the J gene lost 8 bases, with 15 bases spanning the gap. CDR1 and CDR2 from the germline V gene are LGHNA and YSLEER. The CDR3 reads CASSLAPESYEQFF. The CDR3 nucleotides are TGCGCCAGCAGCCTTGCGCCGGAGAGCTATGAGCAGTTCTTC.

Comments on this clonotype: With a much larger clone just one base away, this may be a read error. This rearrangement joins TRBV12-3 or TRBV12-4 to TRBJ2-7; no firm D call. The last part of the DNA fits TRBJ2-5 better; the J call may be wrong. This CDR3 has 12 amino acids. CDR3 DNA: TGTGCCAGCAGCCGGATCCAAGAGACCCAGTACTTC. It specifies CASSRIQETQYF.